This T cell receptor (beta chain) was documented in a study of shared clonotypes between healthy human individuals (TCRdb year 2020). Looking at the study overall: The cohort included three men and two women between 18 and 49 years of age. For each donor, CD4 naive and CD4 memory were each given three plates, CD8 naive was given two plates, and CD8 memory was given one plate. The study deeply sequenced blood TCR repertoires of about 5 healthy adults to estimate repertoire size and the extent of clonotype sharing between individuals. Libraries were prepared and TCR repertoires were sequenced by different laboratories using diverse techniques, in order to increase sequencing depth and limit assay-specific biases. Each donor's leukapheresis produced roughly between roughly 0.85 and 10 billion PBMCs.

The CDR3 covers 17 residues, taking in both the cysteine and the phenylalanine. CDR3 DNA is the only sequence kept; it has 51 bases, read in frame from the first base. V lost 4 bases and J lost 7 bases; the stretch between them is 25 bases long. Looking up the germline V gene (reference sequence) yields CDR1 LNHNV and CDR2 YYDKDF. Regarding this clone: Its antigen has not been determined. Base qualities are not recorded, but no much larger clone differs from it by a single base.

What the study reported, not specific to this receptor: The genetic and exposure-history diversity represented was limited by the small number of donors. Larger estimated clonotype richness was generally found for naive subsets than for memory subsets. Based on pairwise subsampling, the degree of clonotype sharing among donors was expected to be affected by sequencing depth. Compared with non-shared clonotypes, the clonotypes found in all four sorted-subset donors had higher generation probabilities. Sampling was restricted to blood, and TCR repertoires in tissue are likely to differ from TCR repertoires in blood. Incomplete sequencing was indicated by rarefaction of sorted-subset datasets, despite the large sequencing depth. When a few donors were compared, the shared fraction of clonotypes was about 5.5% for naive CD4, roughly 3.3% for naive CD8, roughly 2.5% for memory CD4, and 0.3% to 0.5% for memory CD8.

Using the deep immunoSEQ assay, TCR CDR3 regions were amplified from genomic DNA by multiplex PCR. Extracted genomic DNA from each cell subset was spread evenly across all wells of several immunoSEQ 96-well plates, with each plate serving as a replicate. Each replicate PCR for sorted subsets received around 200 ng genomic DNA, equal to about 30,000 T cell genomes. Purified libraries were measured with a Qubit 3.0 fluorometer, size-checked on a Bioanalyzer 2100, and measured again with the KAPA Library Quantification kit. Every immunoSEQ 96-well plate was sequenced on a separate single-read 150-cycle Illumina NextSeq 550 flow cell. As for how the authors treated the data: Because the immunoSEQ output held only junctional sequences and lacked quality scores, the filtering could not match the filtering applied to full-length reads. Sequences were annotated with PyIR, a Python wrapper for IgBLAST v1.9, and V/J genes and CDR3 were assigned using IMGT germline references. Reads were removed for weak V/J assignments (E-value above 1e-6), missing CDR3, stop codons, out-of-frame junctions, or ambiguous translated residues. V3J clonotypes were defined by identical inferred V gene, J gene, and CDR3 amino acid sequence. Percentage overlap between repertoires was calculated by dividing the number of shared unique clonotypes by the size of the smaller repertoire. RTK rarefaction, the Chao1 estimator, and Recon v2.1 estimates of unobserved clonotypes were used to assess repertoire richness. Generation probabilities for all TCRbeta clonotypes obtained by the gDNA method from a handful of donors were computed using OLGA. TCRdb retrieved this table from immuneACCESS and kept in-frame rearrangements only. Not all clones are present; in checked studies, unresolved V genes account for under half, and no reason is known for the remainder. D and trimming come from the DNA, and the V and J calls and clone size come from that table. The sample has under 1,900,000 clones on record, about 98.5% of them singletons. The top ten hold roughly 0.35% of the sample.

Healthy HIV-negative adults with no recently reported acute infections or vaccinations were included as donors. Every donor was a Caucasian adult residing in Nashville, Tennessee, USA. CD4+ T cells were enriched by magnetic negative selection; naive cells were then positively selected on CD45RA, and the negative fraction formed the memory subset. Blood was collected by leukapheresis, and PBMCs were isolated by Ficoll-Histopaque density gradient centrifugation and then cryopreserved in liquid nitrogen vapor phase. Analytical flow cytometry was used to check the purity and quantity of each magnetically sorted T cell population. Each sorted fraction had its genomic DNA isolated and then quantified by UV absorbance on a Nanodrop 2000c.

Sequencing used naive CD4+ T cells sorted from blood. The sample's cell subset or site label is to be understood as: CD45RA+ positively selected. The sequence links TRBV15 to TRBJ2-5; the D call could be TRBD1 or TRBD2, with each sharing 6 bases. The TCR originated in a man younger than 45 in good health. This receptor carries the CDR3 CATSTSGGEQDRGTQYF. DNA sequence: TGTGCCACCAGCACCTCCGGCGGGGAGCAGGACAGAGGGACCCAGTACTTC.